The following is a TCR beta chain sequence with its context. Its cognate antigen is unknown. TCRdb ran MiXCR on the reads and lists one entry per CDR3 protein. The sample lists under 350,000 distinct CDR3 sequences, approximately 22% occurring once. The sample originates from a study of T cell repertoires in cytomegalovirus infection. About the study: In public TCR beta signatures, there were indications of both CMV infection and matching HLA type. Study results and caveats: In two of eight donors, the top clonotype was HLA-C-restricted CMV-specific.

Per the germline V gene, CDR1 is MNHEY and CDR2 is SMNVEV (reference sequence). This CDR3 spans 15 amino acids. With 5 bases removed from V and 0 bases from J, the gap between germline ends came to 14 bases. The V gene is TRBV27, the J gene TRBJ2-7; no clear D gene. This clonotype was sampled from a human donor in good health (CMV status not recorded). Some clones in this sample may be carry-over from other donors' samples. This specimen consisted of cultured PBMCs, obtained from culture after CMV antigen stimulation. CDR3 protein: CASSPYFPGSYEQYF. In DNA, the CDR3 is TGTGCCAGCAGTCCCTACTTCCCTGGCTCCTACGAGCAGTACTTC.